This TCR beta chain was profiled in a study of blood T cell repertoires in COVID-19. About the research overall: There were acute and convalescent COVID-19 samples, and they came from the United States, Italy and Spain. PBMCs, B-cell-depleted T cells, or T cells provided the cDNA or gDNA that made up the material.

On this clone itself: Other DNA sequences in the sample encode the same CDR3.

The length of the CDR3 is 14 residues. With V trimmed by 1 base and J by 4 bases, 2 bases remained unmatched. CDR1 and CDR2 from the germline V gene are LNHDA and SQIVND (reference sequence). Methods used by the authors: Amplification of reference gene primers was used by the study to estimate nucleated cell counts. The assay was immunoSEQ multiplex PCR, and TCRdb's table has in-frame clones only and misses some. The DNA was the basis for D and trimming; V, J and clone size are from that table. The sample holds roughly 110,000 clones, over 80% seen once. The TCR originated in a woman in her 30s with acute or convalescent COVID-19. The V gene is TRBV19, the J gene TRBJ1-2; 8 bases fit TRBD1. The sample taken for sequencing was peripheral blood. The CDR3, as DNA: TGTGCCAGTAGTATAGGGACAGGGAGCTATGGCTACACCTTC. Amino acids: CASSIGTGSYGYTF.